The clone carrying this T cell receptor (beta chain) was picked up a small number of times. Antigen unknown. The CDR3 runs to 15 residues. Per germline, CDR1 LNHDA and CDR2 SQIVND (reference sequence). V gave up 5 bases and J gave up 8 bases, with 21 bases separating them. The entry originates in a study of OX40 agonist ivuxolimab in advanced cancers. Study-wide context: An agonistic anti-OX40 (CD134) antibody, ivuxolimab, was used to treat the patients. Of the patients, three showed partial responses, one with hepatocellular carcinoma and two with cutaneous melanoma.

The assay was immunoSEQ multiplex PCR, and TCRdb's table has in-frame clones only and misses some. Among some 22,000 clones listed, roughly 73% were seen once. Study outcomes and limitations: In the expanded peripheral T cells, antigen specificity was never determined. By week 6 at 0.1 to 3.0 mg/kg, blood CD4+ and CD8+ T cells had expanded clonally.

This TCR came from an adult with an advanced solid tumor such as melanoma, head and neck, liver or kidney cancer. The chain links TRBV19 to TRBJ1-1, with D possibly TRBD1 on 6 matching bases. Sequenced here: CD4+ or CD8+ T cells sorted from blood, sampled in a trial of the OX40 agonist ivuxolimab. The CDR3 here is CASSPHLEGGSEAFF. The CDR3 region has the DNA TGTGCCAGTAGTCCCCACCTGGAAGGGGGATCGGAAGCTTTCTTT.